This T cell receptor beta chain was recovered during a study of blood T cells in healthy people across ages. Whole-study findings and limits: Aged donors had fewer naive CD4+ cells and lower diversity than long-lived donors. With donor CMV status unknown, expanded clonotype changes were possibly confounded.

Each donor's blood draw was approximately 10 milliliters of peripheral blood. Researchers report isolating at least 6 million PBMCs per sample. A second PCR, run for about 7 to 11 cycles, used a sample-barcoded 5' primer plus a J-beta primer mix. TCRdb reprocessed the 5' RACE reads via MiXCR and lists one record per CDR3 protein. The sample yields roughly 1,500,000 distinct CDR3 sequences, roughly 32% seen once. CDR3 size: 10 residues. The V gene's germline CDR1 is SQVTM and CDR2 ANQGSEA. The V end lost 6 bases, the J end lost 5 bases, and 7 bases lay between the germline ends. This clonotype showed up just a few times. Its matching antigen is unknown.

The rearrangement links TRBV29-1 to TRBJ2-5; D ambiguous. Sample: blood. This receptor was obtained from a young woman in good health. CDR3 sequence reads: CSVLCETQYF. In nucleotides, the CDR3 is TGCAGCGTCCTCTGTGAGACCCAGTACTTC.